These 22 T cell receptor beta chains were all obtained from the same sample, sequenced in a study of T-cell memory formation after mild COVID-19 (dated by TCRdb to the early 2020s). The library was obtained by 5' RACE. Sequencing was carried out with an Illumina NovaSeq 6000. TCRdb reprocessing: public reads trimmed at Q25 with fastp, clones called with MiXCR, in-frame beta chains kept. Each record represents a unique CDR3 protein, reported with the most common genes and DNA among its rows. The sample table contains approximately 440,000 distinct CDR3 sequences; only one count was recorded for roughly 20% of them. Around 9.2% of the sample is held by the ten biggest clonotypes. Specimen: PBMCs or a T cell subset sorted from them (not recorded which). The receptors stem from an adult woman who had mild COVID-19 (a few samples of this study predate the infection). The sample titles of this study are shuffled in the database, so cell type and time point are left out; the donor was told from shared clones.

This clonotype came up once. The chain is built from TRBV11-2 and TRBJ2-1, with TRBD2 identical over 12 bases. The CDR3 runs to 16 residues. Germline-derived CDR1 and CDR2 are SGHAT and FQNNGV. V gave up 0 bases and J gave up 6 bases; unmatched junction bases: 3. In DNA, the CDR3 is TGTGCCAGCAGCTTAGAAGGACTAGCGGGAAGCAATGAGCAGTTCTTC. Translated: CASSLEGLAGSNEQFF.

The chain is built from TRBV11-2 and TRBJ1-1, with TRBD1 matching 7 bases. From germline, CDR1 is SGHAT and CDR2 FQNNGV. CDR3 length: 16 residues. The junction had 9 bases not matched to a gene; V was cut back by 2 bases and J by 3 bases. The chain's CDR3 is CASSLRLRDRYTEAFF. The CDR3 nucleotides are TGTGCCAGCAGCTTACGACTCCGGGACAGATACACTGAAGCTTTCTTT. Based on the CDR3 plus reference TRBV11-2 and TRBJ1-1, the full variable domain is EAGVAQSPRYKIIEKRQSVAFWCNPISGHATLYWYQQILGQGPKLLIQFQNNGVVDDSQLPKDRFSAERLKGVDSTLKIQPAKLEDSAVYLCASSLRLRDRYTEAFFGQGTRLTVV.

The chain links TRBV20-1 to TRBJ1-1, with 8 nucleotides matching TRBD1. The CDR3 is 16 residues long. The trim removed 0 bases at V and 3 bases at J, leaving 9 bases unmatched. CDR1 DFQATT and CDR2 SNEGSKA come from the germline V gene (reference sequence). CDR3 coding DNA: TGCAGTGCTAGAGATACCCGCAGGGGGCAAGACACTGAAGCTTTCTTT. Protein: CSARDTRRGQDTEAFF.

The chain is built from TRBV10-2 and TRBJ1-5; the D gene is possibly TRBD1 (6 bases). The germline CDR1 and CDR2 sequences are WSHSY and SAAADI. V was shortened by 4 bases and J by 2 bases, with 15 bases between the two germline ends. This CDR3 is 16 amino acids long. The CDR3 bases are TGCGCCAGCAGTGCCGGGGGGGCGGGGGGCAATCAGCCCCAGCATTTT. Its translation: CASSAGGAGGNQPQHF.

This clonotype was counted a few times. The chain couples TRBV28 to TRBJ2-7, with TRBD1 identical over 10 bases. The CDR3 is made up of 15 amino acids. CDR1 and CDR2 from the germline V gene are MDHEN and SYDVKM. The trim removed 6 bases at V and 3 bases at J, leaving 8 bases unmatched. The CDR3 DNA reads TGTGCCAGCAGCCCAGACAGGGGGCGAAACTACGAGCAGTACTTC. Translation gives CASSPDRGRNYEQYF.

This clonotype was observed a handful of times. V is TRBV7-6 and J is TRBJ2-7; a possible D gene is TRBD2 (6 bases). There are 19 residues in the CDR3. The germline gives CDR1 SGHVS, CDR2 FNYEAQ. Deletions cut 1 base from V and 4 bases from J, with 26 bases between. The CDR3 spells CASSLGSGRQVAGSYEQYF. CDR3 coding DNA: TGTGCCAGCAGCTTAGGATCCGGGAGACAAGTTGCTGGATCTTACGAGCAGTACTTC.

This clonotype was counted between two and nine times. V usage is TRBV5-1 and J usage is TRBJ1-1, with TRBD1 as a possible D gene (6 bases). Looked up from germline, CDR1 is SGHRS and CDR2 is YFSETQ. Trimming cost V 6 bases and J 4 bases, with 25 bases left between them. This CDR3 region has 17 residues. The CDR3 region has the DNA TGCGCCAGCACCGCCGGGAGCGGGGGCTATGGTGGCACTGAAGCTTTCTTT. Translation: CASTAGSGGYGGTEAFF. Filled out from reference TRBV5-1 and TRBJ1-1, the complete variable domain reads KAGVTQTPRYLIKTRGQQVTLSCSPISGHRSVSWYQQTPGQGLQFLFEYFSETQRNKGNFPGRFSGRQFSNSRSEMNVSTLELGDSALYLCASTAGSGGYGGTEAFFGQGTRLTVV.

The chain recombines TRBV7-8 with TRBJ1-2; the D is unclear. The CDR3 length is 15 residues. V was trimmed by 5 bases and J by 2 bases, leaving 15 bases between them. From germline, CDR1 is SGHVS and CDR2 FQNEAQ. DNA for the CDR3: TGTGCCAGCAGCCCAACCAGGACGGCGAACTATGGCTACACCTTC. It encodes CASSPTRTANYGYTF. The full variable domain, its missing parts supplied by reference TRBV7-8 and TRBJ1-2, is GAGVSQSPRYKVAKRGQDVALRCDPISGHVSLFWYQQALGQGPEFLTYFQNEAQLDKSGLPSDRFFAERPEGSVSTLKIQRTQQEDSAVYLCASSPTRTANYGYTFGSGTRLTVV.

V and J are TRBV5-1 and TRBJ2-7; 7 bases align to TRBD2. CDR1 SGHRS and CDR2 YFSETQ come from the germline V gene. J was trimmed by 0 bases and V by 1 base; bases with no gene match: 7. The CDR3 length is 16 residues. The CDR3 is CASSLSPGGSSYEQYF. The CDR3 DNA reads as TGCGCCAGCAGCTTGAGCCCAGGCGGGAGCTCCTACGAGCAGTACTTC.

This clonotype was counted a few times. CDR3 residues: CASSRGTGGRDGYTF. DNA for the CDR3: TGTGCCAGCAGTCGTGGGACAGGGGGGAGGGATGGCTACACCTTC. This sequence joins TRBV6-5 and TRBJ1-2, with 11 bases identical to TRBD1. There are 15 residues in the CDR3. Germline CDR1 MNHEY, CDR2 SVGAGI. With 5 bases clipped from V and 6 bases from J, the junction kept 8 bases outside the gene matches.

This clonotype has only a few counts. The chain recombines TRBV12-3 or TRBV12-4 with TRBJ1-1; 7 bases are a match to TRBD1. The CDR3 has 14 residues. V dropped 6 bases and J dropped 2; count of bases not matched to a gene: 6. Here the CDR3 DNA reads TGTGCCAGCAGACCGGGACAGTATAACACTGAAGCTTTCTTT. Translation gives CASRPGQYNTEAFF.

The chain employs TRBV12-3 or TRBV12-4 and TRBJ1-5; D remains ambiguous. This CDR3 has 17 residues. Deletions cut 7 bases from V and 1 base from J, with 20 bases between. The CDR3 spells CASTLGIGGRSNQPQHF. CDR3 sequence (DNA): TGTGCCAGCACCCTAGGGATAGGAGGGAGAAGCAATCAGCCCCAGCATTTT.

This clonotype was seen more than once but under ten times. The DNA of the CDR3 is TGTGCCACCAGTGGCGAAAACCAGTACCAAGAGACCCAGTACTTC. This codes for CATSGENQYQETQYF. This rearrangement joins TRBV24-1 to TRBJ2-5, with D unresolved. CDR1 KGHDR and CDR2 SFDVKD come from the germline V gene. V gave up 5 bases and J gave up 0 bases, with 12 bases separating them. The length of the CDR3 is 15 residues.

This clonotype was counted a few times. The CDR3 reads CASSQGVRVDTEAFF. The DNA of the CDR3 is TGTGCCAGCAGCCAAGGGGTCAGGGTTGACACTGAAGCTTTCTTT. The rearrangement uses TRBV4-2 and TRBJ1-1; D perhaps matches TRBD1 (5 bases). V dropped 1 base and J dropped 3 bases, with 12 bases sitting between them. Per germline, CDR1 LGHNA and CDR2 YNFKEQ. The CDR3 is 15 residues long.

This clonotype was counted a few times. V usage is TRBV7-9 and J usage is TRBJ1-2; D perhaps matches TRBD1 (5 bases). Trimming removed 7 bases at V and 4 bases at J, with 13 bases between. Germline loops: CDR1 SEHNR, CDR2 FQNEAQ (reference sequence). The CDR3 loop spans 13 amino acids. In DNA form, the CDR3 reads TGTGCCAGCATGTGGGACGGCTTCTATGGCTACACCTTC. Translating it yields CASMWDGFYGYTF.

This clonotype was counted between two and nine times. The gene calls are TRBV9 and TRBJ1-2; 8 positions match TRBD1. V gave up 0 bases and J gave up 13 bases; unmatched junction bases: 17. The CDR3 loop spans 16 amino acids. The germline gives CDR1 SGDLS, CDR2 YYNGEE. The CDR3 loop reads CASSVVALGQGAGITF. CDR3 nucleotides: TGTGCCAGCAGCGTAGTAGCCCTCGGTCAGGGGGCGGGTATCACCTTC.

As for this clonotype: Given a much more abundant clone one base away, this may be a read error. The V gene is TRBV12-3 or TRBV12-4, the J gene TRBJ2-7; 7 bases match TRBD2. J was trimmed by 1 base and V by 4 bases; bases with no gene match: 4. The length of the CDR3 is 14 residues. The CDR3 DNA reads TGTGCCAGCAGTTACTGGGGGGGTTCCTACGAGCAGTACTTC. It is translated as CASSYWGGSYEQYF.

The V gene is TRBV5-1, the J gene TRBJ2-2; D perhaps matches TRBD1 (6 bases). The V gene's germline CDR1 is SGHRS and CDR2 YFSETQ. V gave up 2 bases and J gave up 6 bases, with 17 bases separating them. This CDR3 contains 16 residues. The CDR3 region has the DNA TGCGCCAGCAGCTTTAATCCAGGGGTATCGGCCGGGGAGCTGTTTTTT. It codes for CASSFNPGVSAGELFF.

This chain connects TRBV2 to TRBJ2-7; D is possibly TRBD2 (6 bases). Germline CDR1 reads SNHLY; CDR2 reads FYNNEI. This CDR3 comprises 13 residues. Trimming removed 7 bases from V and 3 bases from J, with 13 bases in between. The CDR3 DNA follows: TGTGCCAGCACGGCAGGCGGGGACTACGAGCAGTACTTC. This gives the protein CASTAGGDYEQYF.

The rearrangement links TRBV20-1 to TRBJ2-1; 7 nucleotides match TRBD2. Trimming removed 1 base from V and 8 bases from J; junction bases left unmatched: 2. This CDR3 has 12 amino acids. CDR1 is DFQATT, CDR2 SNEGSKA, per germline (reference sequence). This CDR3 is CSARAAGDEQFF. The CDR3 region has the DNA TGCAGTGCTAGAGCCGCGGGGGATGAGCAGTTCTTC.

This clonotype was found many times. The J gene is TRBJ2-3, the V gene TRBV9, with TRBD1 matching 7 bases. The CDR3 contains 15 residues. Per germline, CDR1 SGDLS and CDR2 YYNGEE. J was trimmed by 5 bases and V by 4 bases; bases with no gene match: 10. CDR3 protein: CASSPRRQGGDTQYF. The DNA of the CDR3 is TGTGCCAGCAGCCCCCGGCGACAGGGTGGAGATACGCAGTATTTT. Together with reference TRBV9 and TRBJ2-3, the CDR3 gives the full variable domain: DSGVTQTPKHLITATGQRVTLRCSPRSGDLSVYWYQQSLDQGLQFLIQYYNGEERAKGNILERFSAQQFPDLHSELNLSSLELGDSALYFCASSPRRQGGDTQYFGPGTRLTVL.

The rearrangement uses TRBV5-1 and TRBJ2-1, with TRBD1 identical over 12 bases. The germline gives CDR1 SGHRS, CDR2 YFSETQ. The V gene end was trimmed by 0 bases and the J gene end by 8 bases; junction bases not matched to a gene: 3. This CDR3 has 15 amino acids. As DNA, the CDR3 is TGCGCCAGCAGCTTGGGGGACAGGGGGCTGGATGAGCAGTTCTTC. This encodes CASSLGDRGLDEQFF.